Below are 17 T cell receptor beta chains sequenced from a single sample in a study of T-cell reconstitution after alpha-beta-depleted transplantation in children. Unique molecular identifiers tagged the TCRbeta library. MiXCR was run by TCRdb on the PCR reads, yielding one entry per CDR3 protein. Here the sample spans about a million distinct CDR3 sequences, about 26% being singletons. The sequencing here drew on PBMCs, mostly from graft donor cells, taken 360 days after TCRalphabeta/CD19-depleted stem cell transplant. Every receptor here comes from a boy under two years old who had a stem cell transplant for SCID, so the T cells may come from the graft donor.

This clonotype was counted a few times. This chain uses TRBV5-1 with TRBJ2-1; 7 positions match TRBD1. Per the germline V gene, CDR1 is SGHRS and CDR2 is YFSETQ. Unmatched junction bases numbered 7, after V lost 0 bases and J lost 16 bases. The CDR3 length is 12 residues. The CDR3 DNA is TGCGCCAGCAGCTTGGATGACAGGGTGGCATTCTTC. Translating gives CASSLDDRVAFF.

The sample holds a few counts of this clonotype. The chain is built from TRBV6-2 or TRBV6-3 and TRBJ2-2, with 7 bases aligning to TRBD2. The germline V gene has CDR1 MNHEY and CDR2 SVGEGT. This CDR3 spans 15 amino acids. Germline trimming cut 2 bases from V and 3 bases from J; bases unmatched to any gene: 3. As DNA, the CDR3 is TGTGCCAGCAGTTACGGGACTACTTACACCGGGGAGCTGTTTTTT. Translated: CASSYGTTYTGELFF.

Only a few counts were recorded for this clonotype. The rearrangement links TRBV29-1 to TRBJ1-2, with TRBD1 identical over 8 bases. This CDR3 has 11 residues. Germline CDR1 reads SQVTM; CDR2 reads ANQGSEA. V shed 7 bases, J shed 6 bases, and the junction held 4 bases outside the gene matches. The CDR3 bases are TGCAGCGAATGGACAGGGAATGGCTACACCTTC. Amino acid sequence: CSEWTGNGYTF.

The sample holds a few counts of this clonotype. This chain connects TRBV20-1 to TRBJ1-6, with 8 bases matching TRBD1. J was trimmed by 7 bases and V by 1 base; bases with no gene match: 6. CDR3 length: 15 residues. Germline CDR1 is DFQATT and CDR2 is SNEGSKA (reference sequence). The CDR3 DNA reads as TGCAGTGCTAGAGTTCAGGGGGCAGTGAATTCACCCCTCCACTTT. Translating gives CSARVQGAVNSPLHF.

The V call is TRBV4-1, the J call TRBJ2-3; possibly TRBD1 for D (5 bases). CDR1 and CDR2 (germline): MGHRA, YSYEKL. Between the trimmed V and J ends, which lost 2 bases and 1 base, there was a span of 10 bases. The CDR3 contains 15 residues. The CDR3 coding sequence is TGCGCCAGCAGCCAACGGCAGGGTGGCACAGATACGCAGTATTTT. Residues: CASSQRQGGTDTQYF.

This clonotype turned up a few times. The V and J genes are TRBV11-2 and TRBJ2-1; possible D gene TRBD1, 5 bases. CDR3 length equals 16 residues. V lost 3 bases to trimming and J lost 11 bases, with 23 bases between them. Germline V CDR1 and CDR2: SGHAT, FQNNGV. For the CDR3, the DNA is TGTGCCAGCAGCTTGCCCCAGGGTGTGTATAGTGCGAAGCAGTTCTTC. Amino acids: CASSLPQGVYSAKQFF.

The chain uses TRBV12-3 or TRBV12-4 and TRBJ2-7, with TRBD1 as a possible D gene (5 bases). The CDR3 is 17 residues long. The V end was cut by 1 base, the J end by 4 bases, with 20 bases between. The CDR3 sequence: CASSLGISGRERYEQYF. CDR3 DNA sequence: TGTGCCAGCAGTTTAGGTATTTCGGGCAGGGAAAGGTACGAGCAGTACTTC.

The V and J genes are TRBV5-1 and TRBJ1-1, with unresolved D. This CDR3 is built from 15 residues. From germline, CDR1 is SGHRS and CDR2 YFSETQ. Trimming removed 1 base from V and 3 bases from J, with 13 bases in between. The CDR3 region is CASSLSAGWDTEAFF. For the CDR3, the DNA is TGCGCCAGCAGCTTGTCGGCAGGATGGGACACTGAAGCTTTCTTT.

The rearrangement uses TRBV2 and TRBJ2-5; D is perhaps TRBD1 or TRBD2 (5 bases each). With 6 bases removed from V and 0 bases from J, the gap between germline ends came to 14 bases. CDR1 is SNHLY and CDR2 is FYNNEI in the germline V gene. The CDR3 spans 15 residues. CDR3 in amino acids: CASSPGRTDQETQYF. CDR3 nucleotide sequence: TGTGCCAGCAGCCCGGGGCGAACAGACCAAGAGACCCAGTACTTC.

The chain recombines TRBV12-3 or TRBV12-4 with TRBJ2-7; a possible D gene is TRBD2 (6 bases). Between the trimmed V and J ends, which lost 3 bases and 5 bases, there was a span of 14 bases. CDR3 length: 14 amino acids. The CDR3 spells CASSLGQGGNEQYF. The CDR3 DNA is TGTGCCAGCAGTTTGGGGCAGGGAGGCAACGAGCAGTACTTC.

This clonotype was seen only a few times. The gene calls are TRBV4-1 and TRBJ2-2, with D possibly called TRBD1 or TRBD2 (5 bases each). Germline CDR1 MGHRA, CDR2 YSYEKL. Trimming stripped 3 bases from V and 6 bases from J, with 11 bases between. The CDR3 contains 14 residues. CDR3 nucleotides: TGCGCCAGCAGCCACCCGGGGCAGGCCGGGGAGCTGTTTTTT. Residues: CASSHPGQAGELFF.

The V and J genes are TRBV20-1 and TRBJ2-7; D remains ambiguous. With 3 bases removed from V and 2 bases from J, the gap between germline ends came to 14 bases. CDR3 size: 14 residues. From germline, CDR1 is DFQATT and CDR2 SNEGSKA (reference sequence). The CDR3 spells CSASRDARAYEQYF. CDR3 nucleotides: TGCAGTGCTAGCCGCGACGCCAGAGCCTACGAGCAGTACTTC.

This rearrangement joins TRBV5-1 to TRBJ2-3; maybe TRBD2 (6 bases). This CDR3 is built from 17 residues. The V gene's germline CDR1 is SGHRS and CDR2 YFSETQ. The V end lost 0 bases, the J end lost 0 bases, and 14 bases lay between the germline ends. The DNA for the CDR3 is TGCGCCAGCAGCTTGGTGAGGGGAGGACCTAGCACAGATACGCAGTATTTT. Translation: CASSLVRGGPSTDTQYF.

The chain employs TRBV20-1 and TRBJ1-3; weak D call: TRBD1 (6 bases). Trimming took off 5 bases at V and 0 bases at J, with 11 bases between the two ends. CDR1 is DFQATT, CDR2 SNEGSKA, per germline (reference sequence). This CDR3 has 14 residues. The DNA of the CDR3 is TGCAGTGCTGGACAGTCCAACTCTGGAAACACCATATATTTT. Translating it yields CSAGQSNSGNTIYF.

V and J are TRBV5-1 and TRBJ2-5; the D is unclear. CDR1 SGHRS and CDR2 YFSETQ come from the germline V gene. Between the trimmed V and J ends, which lost 0 bases and 5 bases, there was a span of 14 bases. CDR3 length: 15 amino acids. The DNA of the CDR3 is TGCGCCAGCAGCTTGGTCGTTAGTGTGGAGGAGACCCAGTACTTC. It yields the protein CASSLVVSVEETQYF.

This chain links TRBV9 with TRBJ2-6; D might be TRBD2 (5 bases). The CDR3 sequence is 17 residues long. Germline V gene sequence: CDR1 SGDLS, CDR2 YYNGEE. Trimming shortened V by 4 bases and J by 2 bases, and 16 bases separated the two germline ends. CDR3 loop: CASSFDPTGTGANVLTF. CDR3 nucleotides: TGTGCCAGCAGCTTCGACCCGACGGGAACTGGGGCCAACGTCCTGACTTTC.

This clonotype was seen only once. The genes are TRBV10-3 and TRBJ1-5, with D perhaps matching TRBD1 (5 bases). This CDR3 has 16 residues. Germline CDR1 is ENHRY and CDR2 is SYGVKD. The V and J ends lost 5 bases and 0 bases respectively, with 14 bases between them. The CDR3 is CAISQQGIYSNQPQHF. In DNA, the CDR3 is TGTGCCATCAGTCAGCAGGGAATATATAGCAATCAGCCCCAGCATTTT.